Presented here are 18 T cell receptor beta chains from one specimen sequenced in a study of spatial heterogeneity in lung cancer (dated by TCRdb to the late 2010s). The time point label on this specimen signifies: sample taken at primary tumor resection. Without any cell sorting, TCR sequencing was performed on whole RNA extracted either from tumor and nontumor lung tissue or from cryopreserved PBMC samples. Library creation used 5' RACE. The reads were generated on a NextSeq 500. The raw public reads went through TCRdb reprocessing: fastp at Q25, MiXCR clone calling, in-frame beta chains kept. Rows are unified per CDR3 protein, each entry keeping the most common DNA and genes. Across this sample there are about 17,000 distinct CDR3 sequences, with around 19% seen only once. The top ten clones comprise more than 13% of the sample. This specimen consisted of PBMCs, obtained at surgery. These receptor sequences come from a male donor with early-stage non-small cell lung cancer.

This clonotype showed up just a few times. This sequence joins TRBV11-1 and TRBJ1-1; D not certain. This CDR3 has 11 amino acids. Germline V gene sequence: CDR1 SGHAT, CDR2 FQDESV (reference sequence). Trimming removed 8 bases from V and 0 bases from J, with 4 bases in between. CDR3 sequence: CASGLNTEAFF. The CDR3, as DNA: TGTGCCAGCGGGTTGAACACTGAAGCTTTCTTT.

Comment on this clonotype: A much larger clone lies a single base off, so this may be a read error. The rearrangement uses TRBV7-2 and TRBJ1-2, with a tentative D call TRBD1 (5 bases). The CDR3 contains 13 residues. Trimming shortened V by 5 bases and J by 9 bases, and 16 bases separated the two germline ends. Germline CDR1 is SGHTA and CDR2 is FQGNSA. The chain's CDR3 is CASSLGTVDSYTF. The DNA of the CDR3 is TGTGCCAGCAGCCTCGGGACGGTTGATAGCTACACCTTC.

This clonotype was recorded many times. The genes are TRBV6-5 and TRBJ1-3, with a possible D match to TRBD1 (6 bases). The germline V and J ends were trimmed by 0 bases and 1 base, with 16 bases remaining between them. Germline V lookup: CDR1 MNHEY, CDR2 SVGAGI. The CDR3 covers 18 residues. CDR3 in amino acids: CASSYSRAGVLSGNTIYF. DNA of the CDR3: TGTGCCAGCAGTTACTCGAGGGCAGGGGTCTTATCTGGAAACACCATATATTTT.

This clonotype has a handful of counts. V and J are TRBV3-1 and TRBJ1-1; no firm D call. Germline values: CDR1 LGHDT, CDR2 YNNKEL (reference sequence). The CDR3 length is 14 residues. Deletions cut 4 bases from V and 0 bases from J, with 9 bases between. DNA for the CDR3: TGTGCCAGCAGCCCCACCCTAATGAACACTGAAGCTTTCTTT. Translation: CASSPTLMNTEAFF.

This clonotype was seen repeatedly, ten times or more. The gene calls are TRBV7-9 and TRBJ1-1; 7 bases match TRBD1. CDR1 SEHNR and CDR2 FQNEAQ come from the germline V gene (reference sequence). V gave up 5 bases and J gave up 5 bases; unmatched junction bases: 8. This CDR3 is 14 amino acids long. The CDR3 protein is CASSEQGIETEAFF. The CDR3 DNA follows: TGTGCCAGCAGCGAACAGGGGATAGAGACTGAAGCTTTCTTT. Supplemented by reference TRBV7-9 and TRBJ1-1, the full variable domain reads DTGVSQNPRHKITKRGQNVTFRCDPISEHNRLYWYRQTLGQGPEFLTYFQNEAQLEKSRLLSDRFSAERPKGSFSTLEIQRTEQGDSAMYLCASSEQGIETEAFFGQGTRLTVV.

This clonotype was counted many times. The chain combines TRBV12-3 or TRBV12-4 with TRBJ2-7; 11 nucleotides align to TRBD1. The CDR3 has 14 residues. Losses at the gene ends were 6 bases for V and 2 bases for J; bases not matched to a gene: 3. For the CDR3, the DNA is TGTGCCAGCAGCCGGGGACAGGGGGCCTACGAGCAGTACTTC. Translated, it gives CASSRGQGAYEQYF.

Concerning this clonotype itself: A much more abundant neighbour one base away suggests this may be a read error. The rearrangement links TRBV10-2 to TRBJ1-4; 9 bases are a match to TRBD1. CDR3 size: 17 residues. With V trimmed by 4 bases and J by 0 bases, 6 bases remained unmatched. Germline V gene lookup returns CDR1 WSHSY and CDR2 SAAADI. This CDR3 reads CASSVDRGPATNEKLFF. CDR3 bases: TGCGCCAGCAGTGTGGACAGGGGACCCGCAACTAATGAAAAACTGTTTTTT.

This chain uses TRBV7-2 with TRBJ2-2; D ambiguous. Germline CDR1 is SGHTA and CDR2 is FQGNSA. The ends were cut back, 6 bases at V and 0 bases at J, with 2 bases in the middle. The CDR3 is 12 residues long. The CDR3 loop reads CASSTNTGELFF. The CDR3 DNA is TGTGCCAGCAGTACGAACACCGGGGAGCTGTTTTTT.

This clonotype was counted at least ten times. The chain carries TRBV2 and TRBJ2-1; D is possibly TRBD2 (5 bases). The V end was cut by 1 base, the J end by 7 bases, with 14 bases between. This CDR3 contains 15 residues. Germline values: CDR1 SNHLY, CDR2 FYNNEI. The CDR3 reads CASSEGEGRINEQFF. CDR3 in DNA: TGTGCCAGCAGTGAAGGAGAGGGTAGAATAAATGAGCAGTTCTTC.

This clonotype was observed a few times. The chain combines TRBV20-1 with TRBJ2-1; D unresolved. Trimming stripped 6 bases from V and 7 bases from J, with 16 bases between. CDR1 and CDR2 from the germline V gene are DFQATT and SNEGSKA (reference sequence). There are 13 residues in the CDR3. Written as DNA, the CDR3 is TGCAGTGCAACTCAAGTGGTGGGGAATGAGCAGTTCTTC. This codes for CSATQVVGNEQFF.

The chain has TRBV20-1 and TRBJ1-2; 7 bases fit TRBD1. The CDR3 has 13 residues. Germline loops: CDR1 DFQATT, CDR2 SNEGSKA (reference sequence). The ends lost 6 bases at V and 3 bases at J; junction bases unmatched: 7. CDR3 loop: CSAYDRDYYGYTF. CDR3 nucleotides: TGCAGTGCCTACGACAGGGACTACTATGGCTACACCTTC.

The chain links TRBV19 to TRBJ2-5, with D perhaps matching TRBD1 (6 bases). Trimming took off 5 bases at V and 5 bases at J, with 12 bases between the two ends. This CDR3 is built from 13 residues. CDR1 is LNHDA, CDR2 SQIVND, per germline (reference sequence). The CDR3 DNA is TGTGCCAGTAGTGACAGGTCCTATGAGACCCAGTACTTC. This translates into CASSDRSYETQYF.

The rearrangement links TRBV19 to TRBJ1-1; TRBD1 matches 10 bases. This CDR3 has 16 residues. CDR1 and CDR2 (germline): LNHDA, SQIVND (reference sequence). V gave up 5 bases and J gave up 4 bases; unmatched junction bases: 10. The CDR3 spells CASSPLGTGVVTEAFF. As DNA, the CDR3 is TGTGCCAGTAGTCCCCTAGGGACAGGGGTAGTCACTGAAGCTTTCTTT.

This clonotype was seen only a few times. The CDR3 spells CASSVVPGGEAFF. DNA of the CDR3: TGTGCCAGCAGCGTAGTACCCGGGGGTGAAGCTTTCTTT. This chain joins TRBV9 and TRBJ1-1; D may be TRBD1 (5 bases). V lost 0 bases and J lost 7, with 10 bases in between. This CDR3 is built from 13 residues. CDR1 SGDLS and CDR2 YYNGEE come from the germline V gene.

The rearrangement links TRBV28 to TRBJ1-1, with a tentative D call TRBD1 (6 bases). The CDR3 has 14 amino acids. Per the germline V gene, CDR1 is MDHEN and CDR2 is SYDVKM. V shed 2 bases and J shed 4 bases, with 11 bases lying between them. The DNA of the CDR3 is TGTGCCAGCAGTTTACTACAGGGCACCACTGAAGCTTTCTTT. Translated, it gives CASSLLQGTTEAFF.

This clonotype showed up many times. The rearrangement uses TRBV20-1 and TRBJ2-5; 13 bases match TRBD2. In germline, CDR1 is DFQATT, CDR2 SNEGSKA (reference sequence). J gave up 4 bases and V 6 bases, and 14 bases lay outside the gene matches. The CDR3 consists of 17 residues. The CDR3 bases are TGCAGTGCCCAGGACAGGACTAGCGGGGGTCAGGGAGAGACCCAGTACTTC. Translation gives CSAQDRTSGGQGETQYF.

This clonotype was counted ten times or more. This sequence joins TRBV12-3 or TRBV12-4 and TRBJ2-5; D unresolved. The CDR3 contains 14 residues. V dropped 3 bases and J dropped 2 bases, with 10 bases sitting between them. The CDR3 nucleotides are TGTGCCAGCAGTTTGAAACCTCCACAAGAGACCCAGTACTTC. This translates into CASSLKPPQETQYF.

This chain joins TRBV5-5 and TRBJ2-3, with 7 bases that match TRBD1. From germline, CDR1 is SGHKS and CDR2 YYEKEE (reference sequence). Trimming removed 4 bases from V and 1 base from J; junction bases left unmatched: 6. This CDR3 contains 15 residues. This CDR3 reads CASSQGTVGTDTQYF. CDR3 nucleotide sequence: TGTGCCAGCAGCCAGGGGACAGTAGGCACAGATACGCAGTATTTT.